Presented here are 13 T cell receptor beta chains from one specimen sequenced in a study of cytomegalovirus exposure and HLA in healthy donors. This PCR relied on a set of 60 Vbeta primers and 13 Jbeta primers. Generated by immunoSEQ multiplex PCR, the TCRdb table keeps only in-frame clones and is missing some. There are 50,000 to 55,000 clones in the sample; 72% occur only once, and around a fifth lies in the top ten. Sequencing input: PBMCs. The receptors derive from a woman between 50 and 59 years old in good health and CMV-seropositive.

Written as DNA, the CDR3 is TGTGCCAGCAGCCCTACCCGGGGAGAGACCACAGATACGCAGTATTTT. It translates to CASSPTRGETTDTQYF. V gene TRBV4-2 combines with J gene TRBJ2-3; tentatively, D is TRBD2 (5 bases). This CDR3 has 16 amino acids. V lost 4 bases and J 2 bases, leaving 16 bases between the germline ends. Germline V gives CDR1 LGHNA, CDR2 YNFKEQ.

This clone was counted between two and nine times. V and J are TRBV29-1 and TRBJ2-2, with TRBD2 as a possible D gene (7 bases). The CDR3 is 14 amino acids. From germline, CDR1 is SQVTM and CDR2 ANQGSEA. Trimming stripped 7 bases from V and 6 bases from J, with 18 bases between. The DNA of the CDR3 is TGCAGCGGCTCTGGGGGCGGGAGCGCCGGGGAGCTGTTTTTT. The encoded protein is CSGSGGGSAGELFF.

This clone has a single count. The chain combines TRBV28 with TRBJ1-4; the match to TRBD1 covers 7 bases. V was pared by 8 bases and J by 4 bases, with 13 bases of the junction left unmatched. CDR1 and CDR2 (germline): MDHEN, SYDVKM. The CDR3 spans 16 residues. The CDR3 sequence is CASHLGVGGLNEKLFF. CDR3 in DNA: TGTGCCAGCCACCTTGGGGTAGGGGGCCTTAATGAAAAACTGTTTTTT.

This sequence joins TRBV7-2 and TRBJ1-2; D remains unclear. CDR3 length equals 14 residues. The germline V gene encodes CDR1 SGHTA and CDR2 FQGNSA. With 1 base removed from V and 2 bases from J, the gap between germline ends came to 8 bases. In DNA, the CDR3 is TGTGCCAGCAGCTTAGGTGCCAGAAACTATGGCTACACCTTC. It specifies CASSLGARNYGYTF. Variable domain in full (rest from reference TRBV7-2 and TRBJ1-2): GAGVSQSPSNKVTEKGKDVELRCDPISGHTALYWYRQSLGQGLEFLIYFQGNSAPDKSGLPSDRFSAERTGGSVSTLTIQRTQQEDSAVYLCASSLGARNYGYTFGSGTRLTVV.

The V gene is TRBV5-6, the J gene TRBJ2-5; a possible D gene is TRBD1 (5 bases). Deletions cut 2 bases from V and 5 bases from J, with 13 bases between. CDR3 size: 14 residues. Germline CDR1 and CDR2: SGHDT and YYEEEE. As DNA, the CDR3 is TGTGCCAGCAGCTTTCCCGAACAGGAGGAGACCCAGTACTTC. Protein product: CASSFPEQEETQYF.

This clone was seen a few times. V usage is TRBV4-1 and J usage is TRBJ2-5; D possibly corresponds to TRBD1 (6 bases). From germline, CDR1 is MGHRA and CDR2 YSYEKL. V lost 3 bases and J 4 bases, leaving 12 bases between the germline ends. This CDR3 is 14 amino acids long. DNA of the CDR3: TGCGCCAGCAGCCAGGGCAGGGGTCTAGAGACCCAGTACTTC. This encodes CASSQGRGLETQYF.

The chain combines TRBV7-2 with TRBJ2-5, with 7 bases that match TRBD2. V was clipped by 7 bases and J by 2 bases; unmatched bases: 10. CDR1 SGHTA and CDR2 FQGNSA come from the germline V gene. This CDR3 is 15 amino acids long. CDR3 nucleotide sequence: TGTGCCAGCACCTGGGGGGGAGCGCAGCAAGAGACCCAGTACTTC. It codes for CASTWGGAQQETQYF.

The chain combines TRBV7-9 with TRBJ2-7; D not resolved. The CDR3 has 12 residues. Germline V gene lookup returns CDR1 SEHNR and CDR2 FQNEAQ (reference sequence). The V and J ends lost 5 bases and 8 bases respectively, with 13 bases between them. CDR3 loop: CASSLRNEKQYF. CDR3 DNA sequence: TGTGCCAGCAGCCTACGTAACGAAAAGCAGTACTTC.

This chain connects TRBV29-1 to TRBJ1-2; tentative D call: TRBD1 (5 bases). This CDR3 is 16 amino acids long. Germline V gene sequence: CDR1 SQVTM, CDR2 ANQGSEA. Between the trimmed V and J ends, which lost 2 bases and 4 bases, there was a span of 20 bases. DNA of the CDR3: TGCAGCGTTGAACGGTCTTCGTACAGGCCCCCCTATGGCTACACCTTC. As protein: CSVERSSYRPPYGYTF.

Only a few counts were recorded for this clone. The chain joins TRBV29-1 to TRBJ2-5; TRBD2 matches 13 bases. The ends lost 5 bases at V and 5 bases at J; junction bases unmatched: 5. The germline V gene encodes CDR1 SQVTM and CDR2 ANQGSEA. The CDR3 is 14 amino acids. Written as DNA, the CDR3 is TGCAGCGTTCAGGCGACTAGCGGGAGGGAGACCCAGTACTTC. Amino acid sequence: CSVQATSGRETQYF.

This clone was observed a single time. The chain has TRBV19 and TRBJ2-3; no reliable D call. The length of the CDR3 is 12 residues. The ends were cut back, 7 bases at V and 2 bases at J, with 7 bases in the middle. Germline CDR1 is LNHDA and CDR2 is SQIVND (reference sequence). The CDR3 DNA reads as TGTGCCAGTACAGGCGACACAGATACGCAGTATTTT. Its translation: CASTGDTDTQYF.

This clone was detected once. The rearrangement links TRBV9 to TRBJ2-3; no clear D. The CDR3 covers 13 residues. Trimming shortened V by 0 bases and J by 4 bases, and 6 bases separated the two germline ends. Germline-derived CDR1 and CDR2 are SGDLS and YYNGEE. The CDR3 loop is CASSVAGSDTQYF. The CDR3 DNA is TGTGCCAGCAGCGTAGCGGGTTCAGATACGCAGTATTTT.

This clone was recorded once. The J gene is TRBJ1-5, the V gene TRBV19, with 8 bases fitting TRBD1. There are 14 residues in the CDR3. J gave up 2 bases and V 7 bases, and 4 bases lay outside the gene matches. Germline-derived CDR1 and CDR2 are LNHDA and SQIVND (reference sequence). This chain's CDR3 is CASTTGGRNQPQHF. The CDR3 region has the DNA TGTGCCAGTACTACAGGGGGTCGCAATCAGCCCCAGCATTTT.